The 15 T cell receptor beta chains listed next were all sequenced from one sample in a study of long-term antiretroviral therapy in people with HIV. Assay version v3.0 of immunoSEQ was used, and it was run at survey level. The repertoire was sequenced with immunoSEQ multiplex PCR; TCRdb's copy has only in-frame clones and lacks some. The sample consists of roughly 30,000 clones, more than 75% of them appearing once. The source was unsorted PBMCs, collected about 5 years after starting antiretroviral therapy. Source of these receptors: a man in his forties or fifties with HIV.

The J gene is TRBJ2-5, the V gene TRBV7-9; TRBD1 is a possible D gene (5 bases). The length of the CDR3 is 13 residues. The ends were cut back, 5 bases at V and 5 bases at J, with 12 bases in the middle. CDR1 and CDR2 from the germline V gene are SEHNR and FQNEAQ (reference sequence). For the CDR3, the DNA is TGTGCCAGCAGCCTCAGGGTTGAGGAGACCCAGTACTTC. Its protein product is CASSLRVEETQYF. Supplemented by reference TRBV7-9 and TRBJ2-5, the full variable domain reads DTGVSQNPRHKITKRGQNVTFRCDPISEHNRLYWYRQTLGQGPEFLTYFQNEAQLEKSRLLSDRFSAERPKGSFSTLEIQRTEQGDSAMYLCASSLRVEETQYFGPGTRLLVL.

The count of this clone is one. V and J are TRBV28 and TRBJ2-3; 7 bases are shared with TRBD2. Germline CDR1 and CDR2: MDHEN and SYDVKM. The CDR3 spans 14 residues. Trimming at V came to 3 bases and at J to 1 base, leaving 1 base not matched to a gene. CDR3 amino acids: CASSFLAGTDTQYF. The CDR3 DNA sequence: TGTGCCAGCAGTTTTCTAGCGGGCACAGATACGCAGTATTTT.

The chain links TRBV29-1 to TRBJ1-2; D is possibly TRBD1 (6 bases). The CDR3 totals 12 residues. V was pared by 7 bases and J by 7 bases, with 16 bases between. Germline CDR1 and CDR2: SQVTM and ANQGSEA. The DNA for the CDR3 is TGCAGCGGTGGCCCAGGGGAGGCTGGCTACACCTTC. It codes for CSGGPGEAGYTF. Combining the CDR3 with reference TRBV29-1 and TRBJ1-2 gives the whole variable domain SAVISQKPSRDICQRGTSLTIQCQVDSQVTMMFWYRQQPGQSLTLIATANQGSEATYESGFVIDKFPISRPNLTFSTLTVSNMSPEDSSIYLCSGGPGEAGYTFGSGTRLTVV.

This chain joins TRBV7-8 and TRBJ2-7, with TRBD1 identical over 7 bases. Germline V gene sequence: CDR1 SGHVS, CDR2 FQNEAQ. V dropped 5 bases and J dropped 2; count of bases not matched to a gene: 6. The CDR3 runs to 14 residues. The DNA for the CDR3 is TGTGCCAGCAGCCAACGAGGGACAGCCTACGAGCAGTACTTC. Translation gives CASSQRGTAYEQYF.

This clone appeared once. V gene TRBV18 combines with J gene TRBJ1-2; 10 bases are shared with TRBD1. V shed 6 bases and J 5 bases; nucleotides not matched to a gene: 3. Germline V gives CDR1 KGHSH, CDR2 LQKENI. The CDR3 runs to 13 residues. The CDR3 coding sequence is TGTGCCAGCTCGCCGGGACAGGGGTATGGCTACACCTTC. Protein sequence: CASSPGQGYGYTF.

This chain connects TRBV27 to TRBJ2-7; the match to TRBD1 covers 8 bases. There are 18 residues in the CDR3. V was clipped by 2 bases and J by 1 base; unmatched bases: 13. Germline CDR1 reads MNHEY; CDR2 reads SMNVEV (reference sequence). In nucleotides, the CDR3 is TGTGCCAGCAGTTTACCGTCCTCCGGACAGGGAGGTTCCTACGAGCAGTACTTC. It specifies CASSLPSSGQGGSYEQYF.

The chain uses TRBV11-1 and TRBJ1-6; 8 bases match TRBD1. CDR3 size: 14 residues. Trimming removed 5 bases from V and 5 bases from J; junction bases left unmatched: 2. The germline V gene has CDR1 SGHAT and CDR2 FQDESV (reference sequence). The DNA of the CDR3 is TGTGCCAGCAGCCGGACAGGGAATAATTCACCCCTCCACTTT. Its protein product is CASSRTGNNSPLHF.

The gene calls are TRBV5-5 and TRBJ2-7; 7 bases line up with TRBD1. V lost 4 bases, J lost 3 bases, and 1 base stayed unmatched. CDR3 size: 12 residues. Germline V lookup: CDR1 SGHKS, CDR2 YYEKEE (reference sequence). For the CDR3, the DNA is TGTGCCAGCAGCCGGACAGGCTACGAGCAGTACTTC. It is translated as CASSRTGYEQYF.

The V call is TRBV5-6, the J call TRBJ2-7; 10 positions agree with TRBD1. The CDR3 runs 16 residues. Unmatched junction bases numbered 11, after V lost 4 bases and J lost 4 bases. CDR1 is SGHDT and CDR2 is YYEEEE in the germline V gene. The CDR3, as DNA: TGTGCCAGCAGCATCACGACAGGGGGCAGGGGTTACGAGCAGTACTTC. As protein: CASSITTGGRGYEQYF.

The CDR3 sequence: CASSYGTSGTRASTDTQYF. CDR3 in DNA: TGTGCCAGCAGCTACGGGACTAGCGGGACACGTGCTAGCACAGATACGCAGTATTTT. The chain combines TRBV5-4 with TRBJ2-3; 13 bases map to TRBD2. The V gene's germline CDR1 is SGHNT and CDR2 YYREEE (reference sequence). The V and J ends lost 3 bases and 0 bases, in that order; junction bases with no gene match: 10. This CDR3 has 19 residues.

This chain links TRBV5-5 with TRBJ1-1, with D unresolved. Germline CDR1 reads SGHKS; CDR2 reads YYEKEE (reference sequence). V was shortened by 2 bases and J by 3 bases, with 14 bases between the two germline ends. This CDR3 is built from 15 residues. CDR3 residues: CASSLILSPDTEAFF. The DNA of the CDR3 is TGTGCCAGCAGCTTAATTTTGTCCCCGGACACTGAAGCTTTCTTT.

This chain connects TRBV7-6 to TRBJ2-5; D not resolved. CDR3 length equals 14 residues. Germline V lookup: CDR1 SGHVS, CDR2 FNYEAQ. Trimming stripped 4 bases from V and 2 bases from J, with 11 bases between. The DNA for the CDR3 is TGTGCCAGCAGCTCAGCTGGGCCACAAGAGACCCAGTACTTC. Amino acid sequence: CASSSAGPQETQYF. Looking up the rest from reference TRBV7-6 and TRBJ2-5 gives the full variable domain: GAGVSQSPRYKVTKRGQDVALRCDPISGHVSLYWYRQALGQGPEFLTYFNYEAQQDKSGLPNDRFSAERPEGSISTLTIQRTEQRDSAMYRCASSSAGPQETQYFGPGTRLLVL.

In nucleotides, the CDR3 is TGTGCCAGCAGCTTAGGCGGGACAGAGTCTGGGATGAAGACCCAGTACTTC. It codes for CASSLGGTESGMKTQYF. The gene calls are TRBV7-8 and TRBJ2-5, with a tentative D call TRBD1 (7 bases). CDR1 and CDR2 (germline): SGHVS, FQNEAQ. The CDR3 consists of 17 residues. Trimming took off 1 base at V and 6 bases at J, with 21 bases between the two ends.

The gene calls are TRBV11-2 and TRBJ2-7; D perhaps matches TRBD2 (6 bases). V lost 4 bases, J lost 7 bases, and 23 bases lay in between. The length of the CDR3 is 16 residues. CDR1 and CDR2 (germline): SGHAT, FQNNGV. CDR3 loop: CASSSLRGTSRWEQYF. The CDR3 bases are TGTGCCAGCAGCTCACTCCGTGGGACTTCCAGGTGGGAGCAGTACTTC.

DNA for the CDR3: TGTGCCAGCAGCCAGAGCGCTACCCCCCACGAGCAGTACTTC. This sequence encodes CASSQSATPHEQYF. The chain recombines TRBV14 with TRBJ2-7, with D uncertain. CDR3 length equals 14 residues. V gave up 3 bases and J gave up 5 bases, with 14 bases separating them. The V gene's germline CDR1 is SGHDN and CDR2 FVKESK.